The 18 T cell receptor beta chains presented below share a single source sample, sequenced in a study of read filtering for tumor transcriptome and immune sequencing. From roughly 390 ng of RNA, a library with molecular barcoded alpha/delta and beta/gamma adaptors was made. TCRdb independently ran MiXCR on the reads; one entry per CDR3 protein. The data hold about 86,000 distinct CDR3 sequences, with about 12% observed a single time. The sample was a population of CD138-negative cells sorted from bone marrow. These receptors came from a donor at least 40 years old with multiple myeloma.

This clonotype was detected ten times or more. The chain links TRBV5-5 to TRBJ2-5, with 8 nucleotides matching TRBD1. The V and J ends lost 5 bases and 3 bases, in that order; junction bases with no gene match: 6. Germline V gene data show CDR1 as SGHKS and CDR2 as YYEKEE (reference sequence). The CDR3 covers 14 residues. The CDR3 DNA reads TGTGCCAGCAGACAGGACAGGGCGAAAGAGACCCAGTACTTC. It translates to CASRQDRAKETQYF.

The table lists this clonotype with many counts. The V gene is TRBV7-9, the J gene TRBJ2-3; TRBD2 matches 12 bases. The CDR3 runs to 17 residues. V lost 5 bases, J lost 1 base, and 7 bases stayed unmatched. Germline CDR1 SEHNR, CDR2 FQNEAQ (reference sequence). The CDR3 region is CASSRLAGVPGTDTQYF. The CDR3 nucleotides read TGTGCCAGCAGCAGACTAGCGGGAGTCCCAGGCACAGATACGCAGTATTTT.

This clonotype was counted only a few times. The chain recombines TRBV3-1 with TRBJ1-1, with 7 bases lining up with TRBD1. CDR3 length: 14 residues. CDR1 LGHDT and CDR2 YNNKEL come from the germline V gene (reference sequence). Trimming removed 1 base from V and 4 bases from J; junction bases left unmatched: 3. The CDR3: CASSQGGGPTEAFF. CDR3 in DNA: TGTGCCAGCAGCCAAGGAGGGGGCCCCACTGAAGCTTTCTTT.

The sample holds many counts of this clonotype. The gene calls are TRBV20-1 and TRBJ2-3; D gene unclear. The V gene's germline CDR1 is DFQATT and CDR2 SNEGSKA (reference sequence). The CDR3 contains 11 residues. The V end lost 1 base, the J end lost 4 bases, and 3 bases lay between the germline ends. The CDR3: CSARVADTQYF. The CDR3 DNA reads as TGCAGTGCTAGAGTAGCAGATACGCAGTATTTT.

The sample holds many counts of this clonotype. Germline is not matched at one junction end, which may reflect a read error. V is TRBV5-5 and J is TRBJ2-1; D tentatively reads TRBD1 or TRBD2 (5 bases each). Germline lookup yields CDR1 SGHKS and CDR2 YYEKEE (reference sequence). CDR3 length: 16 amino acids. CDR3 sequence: CASSLSGASSYNEQFF. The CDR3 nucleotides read TGCGCCAGCAGCTTGTCCGGGGCGAGCTCCTACAATGAGCAGTTCTTC.

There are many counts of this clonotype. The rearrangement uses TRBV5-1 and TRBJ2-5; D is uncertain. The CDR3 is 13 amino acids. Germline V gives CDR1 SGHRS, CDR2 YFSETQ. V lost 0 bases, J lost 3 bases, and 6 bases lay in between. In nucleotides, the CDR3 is TGCGCCAGCAGCTTGGTGGCAGAAGAGACCCAGTACTTC. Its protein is CASSLVAEETQYF.

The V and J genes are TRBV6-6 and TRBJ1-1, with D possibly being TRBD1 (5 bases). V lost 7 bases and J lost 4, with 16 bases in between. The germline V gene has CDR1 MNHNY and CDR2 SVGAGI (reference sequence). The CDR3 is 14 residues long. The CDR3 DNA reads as TGTGCCAGCACACACCAGGGATCGAGCACTGAAGCTTTCTTT. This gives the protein CASTHQGSSTEAFF.

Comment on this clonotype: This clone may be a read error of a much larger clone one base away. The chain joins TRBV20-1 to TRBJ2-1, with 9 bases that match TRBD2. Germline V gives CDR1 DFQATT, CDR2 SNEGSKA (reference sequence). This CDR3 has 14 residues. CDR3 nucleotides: TGCAGTGCTAGAGAAGGGACTAGCTACAATGGGCAGTTCTTC. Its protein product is CSAREGTSYNGQFF.

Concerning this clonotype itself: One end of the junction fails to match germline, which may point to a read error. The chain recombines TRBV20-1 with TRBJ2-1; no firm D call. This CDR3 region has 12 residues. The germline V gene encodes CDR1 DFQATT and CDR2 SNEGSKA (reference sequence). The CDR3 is CSGRDRSNEKFF. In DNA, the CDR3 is TGCAGTGGTAGAGATCGGAGCAATGAGAAGTTCTTC.

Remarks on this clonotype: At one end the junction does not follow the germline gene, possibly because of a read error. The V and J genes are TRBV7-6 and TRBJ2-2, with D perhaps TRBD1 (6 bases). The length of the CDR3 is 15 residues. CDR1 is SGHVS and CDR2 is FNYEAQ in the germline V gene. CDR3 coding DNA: TGTGTCAGCAGCTTCATCTTACAGGGATCCGGGGAGCTGTTTTTT. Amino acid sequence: CVSSFILQGSGELFF. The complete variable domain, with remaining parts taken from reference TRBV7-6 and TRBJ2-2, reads GAGVSQSPRYKVTKRGQDVALRCDPISGHVSLYWYRQALGQGPEFLTYFNYEAQQDKSGLPNDRFSAERPEGSISTLTIQRTEQRDSAMYRCVSSFILQGSGELFFGEGSRLTVL.

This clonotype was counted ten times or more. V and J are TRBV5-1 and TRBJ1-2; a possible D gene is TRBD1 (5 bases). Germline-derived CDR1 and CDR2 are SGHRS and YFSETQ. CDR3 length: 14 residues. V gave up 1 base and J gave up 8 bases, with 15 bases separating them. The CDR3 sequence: CASSLFGGDAGYTF. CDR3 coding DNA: TGCGCCAGCAGCTTGTTTGGAGGGGACGCCGGCTACACCTTC.

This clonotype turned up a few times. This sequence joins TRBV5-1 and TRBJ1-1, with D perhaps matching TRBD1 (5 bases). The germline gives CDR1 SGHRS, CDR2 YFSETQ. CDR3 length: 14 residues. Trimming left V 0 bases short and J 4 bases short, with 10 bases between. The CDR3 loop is CASSLGGDRTEAFF. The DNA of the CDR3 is TGCGCCAGCAGCTTGGGAGGGGATCGCACTGAAGCTTTCTTT.

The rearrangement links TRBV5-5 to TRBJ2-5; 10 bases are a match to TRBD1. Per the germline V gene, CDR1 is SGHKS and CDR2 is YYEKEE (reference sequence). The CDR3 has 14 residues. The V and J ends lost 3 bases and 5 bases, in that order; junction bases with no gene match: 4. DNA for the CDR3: TGTGCCAGCAGCTGGGGGACAGGGGCGGAGACCCAGTACTTC. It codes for CASSWGTGAETQYF.

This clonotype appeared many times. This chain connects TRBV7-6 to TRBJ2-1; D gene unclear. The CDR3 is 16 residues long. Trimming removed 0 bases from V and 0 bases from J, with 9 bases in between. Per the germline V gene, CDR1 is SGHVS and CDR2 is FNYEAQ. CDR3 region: CASSLAGSLSYNEQFF. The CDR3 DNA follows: TGTGCCAGCAGCTTAGCAGGGTCCCTCTCCTACAATGAGCAGTTCTTC.

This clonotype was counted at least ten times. The CDR3: CSASARGGYGYTF. CDR3 DNA sequence: TGCAGTGCTAGTGCTCGGGGAGGCTATGGCTACACCTTC. This chain links TRBV20-1 with TRBJ1-2; D uncertain. CDR3 size: 13 residues. Germline lookup yields CDR1 DFQATT and CDR2 SNEGSKA (reference sequence). Trimming took off 3 bases at V and 4 bases at J, with 12 bases between the two ends.

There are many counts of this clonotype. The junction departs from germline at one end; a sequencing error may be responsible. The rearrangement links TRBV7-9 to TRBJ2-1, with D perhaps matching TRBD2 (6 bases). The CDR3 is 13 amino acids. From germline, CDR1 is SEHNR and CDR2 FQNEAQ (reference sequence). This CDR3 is CASSLAGGNEQFF. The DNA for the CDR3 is TGTGCTAGCAGCTTAGCCGGAGGGAATGAGCAGTTCTTC.

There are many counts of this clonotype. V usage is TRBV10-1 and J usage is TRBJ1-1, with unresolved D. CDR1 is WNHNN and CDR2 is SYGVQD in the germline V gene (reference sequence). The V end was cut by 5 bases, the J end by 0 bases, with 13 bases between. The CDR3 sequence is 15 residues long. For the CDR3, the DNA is TGCGCCAGCAGTCCATCCTCCATGTTGAACACTGAAGCTTTCTTT. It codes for CASSPSSMLNTEAFF.

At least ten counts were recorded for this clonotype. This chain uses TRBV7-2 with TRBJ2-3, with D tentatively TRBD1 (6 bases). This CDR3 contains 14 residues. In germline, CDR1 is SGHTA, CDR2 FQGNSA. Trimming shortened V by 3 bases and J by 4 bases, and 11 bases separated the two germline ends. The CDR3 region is CASSLNRVPDTQYF. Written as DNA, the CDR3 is TGTGCCAGCAGCTTGAACAGGGTTCCAGATACGCAGTATTTT.